The 5 T cell receptor beta chains below come from one sample, sequenced in a study of OX40 agonist ivuxolimab in advanced cancers. Only in-frame clones appear in the TCRdb table, and some are missing; sequencing was by immunoSEQ multiplex PCR. Of 11,000 or so clones listed, about 82% are singletons. Source: CD4+ or CD8+ T cells sorted from blood, taken in a trial of the OX40 agonist ivuxolimab. These receptors originate from an adult with an advanced solid tumor such as melanoma, head and neck, liver or kidney cancer.

In its sample, this clone was seen once. The chain uses TRBV7-9 and TRBJ2-5; a possible D gene is TRBD1 (7 bases). V was clipped by 7 bases and J by 5 bases, with 17 bases between them. Germline values: CDR1 SEHNR, CDR2 FQNEAQ (reference sequence). This CDR3 contains 14 residues. The CDR3 region is CASTPDGGQETQYF. The CDR3 DNA reads TGTGCCAGCACCCCGGACGGGGGACAGGAGACCCAGTACTTC. Full variable domain (rest looked up from reference TRBV7-9 and TRBJ2-5): DTGVSQNPRHKITKRGQNVTFRCDPISEHNRLYWYRQTLGQGPEFLTYFQNEAQLEKSRLLSDRFSAERPKGSFSTLEIQRTEQGDSAMYLCASTPDGGQETQYFGPGTRLLVL.

This chain links TRBV7-2 with TRBJ1-1; D remains ambiguous. The CDR3 is 13 residues long. The V gene lost 1 base and the J gene lost 4 bases, with 7 bases spanning the gap. Germline loops: CDR1 SGHTA, CDR2 FQGNSA. In DNA form, the CDR3 reads TGTGCCAGCAGCTTAGGTGGCCGCACTGAAGCTTTCTTT. This translates into CASSLGGRTEAFF.

The V gene is TRBV7-2, the J gene TRBJ1-3; 9 bases are shared with TRBD1. V was clipped by 4 bases and J by 4 bases; unmatched bases: 8. CDR1 and CDR2 from the germline V gene are SGHTA and FQGNSA. There are 16 residues in the CDR3. CDR3 in amino acids: CASSSVQGARGNTIYF. CDR3 DNA: TGTGCCAGCAGCTCAGTACAGGGGGCCAGGGGAAACACCATATATTTT.

The rearrangement links TRBV7-6 to TRBJ2-7; no definite D call. The germline gives CDR1 SGHVS, CDR2 FNYEAQ. Trimming took 5 bases from V and 3 from J, leaving 5 bases between them. The CDR3 length is 11 residues. CDR3 protein: CASSPDYEQYF. The CDR3 DNA reads as TGTGCCAGCAGCCCTGACTACGAGCAGTACTTC.

This chain joins TRBV4-3 and TRBJ2-1, with a possible D match to TRBD1 (5 bases). The CDR3 covers 13 residues. V was cut by 1 base and J by 9 bases, with 10 bases left in between. In germline, CDR1 is LGHNA, CDR2 YSLEER. The CDR3 coding sequence is TGCGCCAGCAGCCAAGCCCAGGGCGGTGAGCAGTTCTTC. Encoded protein: CASSQAQGGEQFF.